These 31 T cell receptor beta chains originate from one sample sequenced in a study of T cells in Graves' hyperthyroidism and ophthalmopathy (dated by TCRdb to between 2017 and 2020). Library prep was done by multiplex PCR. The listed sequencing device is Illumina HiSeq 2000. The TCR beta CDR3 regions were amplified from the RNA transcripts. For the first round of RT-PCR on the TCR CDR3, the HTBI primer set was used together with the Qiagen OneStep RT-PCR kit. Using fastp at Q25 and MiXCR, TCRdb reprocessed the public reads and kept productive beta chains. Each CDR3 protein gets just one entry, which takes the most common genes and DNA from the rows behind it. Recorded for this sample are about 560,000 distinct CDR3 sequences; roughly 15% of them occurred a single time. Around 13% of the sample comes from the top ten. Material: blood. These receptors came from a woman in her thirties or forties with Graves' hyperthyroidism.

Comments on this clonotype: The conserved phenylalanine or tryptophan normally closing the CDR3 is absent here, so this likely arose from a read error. The CDR3 protein is CASSGAGGTDTQYI. The CDR3 DNA follows: TGTGCCAGCAGCGGGGCGGGGGGGACAGATACGCAGTATATT. The chain recombines TRBV7-2 with TRBJ2-3, with 9 bases matching TRBD2. This CDR3 has 14 amino acids. V trimming: 5 bases; J trimming: 3 bases; junction bases outside the gene matches: 3. Per the germline V gene, CDR1 is SGHTA and CDR2 is FQGNSA.

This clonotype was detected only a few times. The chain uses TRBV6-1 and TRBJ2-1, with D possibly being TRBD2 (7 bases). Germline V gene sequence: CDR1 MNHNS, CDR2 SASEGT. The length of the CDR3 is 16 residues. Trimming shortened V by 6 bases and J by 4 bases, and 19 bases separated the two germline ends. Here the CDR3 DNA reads TGTGCCAGCAGAAGGGAGGGACACGGTAGTTACAATGAGCAGTTCTTC. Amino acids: CASRREGHGSYNEQFF.

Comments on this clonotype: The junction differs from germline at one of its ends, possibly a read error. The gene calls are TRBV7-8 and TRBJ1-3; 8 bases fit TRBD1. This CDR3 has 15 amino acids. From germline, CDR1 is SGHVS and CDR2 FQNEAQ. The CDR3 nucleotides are TGTGCCAGCAGAGACAGGGGTTTGGTTGGAAACAACATATATTTT. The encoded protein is CASRDRGLVGNNIYF.

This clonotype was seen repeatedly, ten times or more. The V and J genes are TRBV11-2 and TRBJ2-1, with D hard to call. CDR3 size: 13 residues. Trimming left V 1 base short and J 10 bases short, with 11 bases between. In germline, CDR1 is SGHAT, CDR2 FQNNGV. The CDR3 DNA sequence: TGTGCCAGCAGCTTAGCCGGGCAGAAAGAGCAGTTCTTC. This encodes CASSLAGQKEQFF.

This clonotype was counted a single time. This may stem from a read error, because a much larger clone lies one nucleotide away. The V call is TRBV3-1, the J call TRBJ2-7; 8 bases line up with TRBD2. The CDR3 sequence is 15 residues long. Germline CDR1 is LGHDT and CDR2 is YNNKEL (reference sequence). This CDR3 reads CAGSLSGSSFYEQYF. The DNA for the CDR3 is TGTGCCGGCAGTCTGAGCGGGAGTTCTTTCTACGAGCAGTACTTC.

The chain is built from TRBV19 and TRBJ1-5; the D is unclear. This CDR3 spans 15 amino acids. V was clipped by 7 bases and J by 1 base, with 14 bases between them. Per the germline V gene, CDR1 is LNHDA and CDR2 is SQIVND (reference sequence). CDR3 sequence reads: CASTPESGSNQPQHF. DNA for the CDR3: TGTGCCAGTACTCCGGAGTCGGGGAGCAATCAGCCCCAGCATTTT.

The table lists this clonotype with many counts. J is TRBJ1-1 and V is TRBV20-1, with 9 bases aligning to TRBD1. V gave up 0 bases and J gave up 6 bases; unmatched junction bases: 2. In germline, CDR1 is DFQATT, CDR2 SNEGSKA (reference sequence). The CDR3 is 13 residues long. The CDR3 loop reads CSAREDRGSEAFF. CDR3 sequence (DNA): TGCAGTGCTAGAGAGGACAGGGGATCTGAAGCTTTCTTT.

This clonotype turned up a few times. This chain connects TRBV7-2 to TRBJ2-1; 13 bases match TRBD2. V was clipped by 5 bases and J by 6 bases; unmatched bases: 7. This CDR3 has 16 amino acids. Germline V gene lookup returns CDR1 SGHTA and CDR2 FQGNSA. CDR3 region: CASSLKLAGGPNEQFF. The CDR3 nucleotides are TGTGCCAGCAGCCTCAAACTAGCGGGAGGGCCCAATGAGCAGTTCTTC.

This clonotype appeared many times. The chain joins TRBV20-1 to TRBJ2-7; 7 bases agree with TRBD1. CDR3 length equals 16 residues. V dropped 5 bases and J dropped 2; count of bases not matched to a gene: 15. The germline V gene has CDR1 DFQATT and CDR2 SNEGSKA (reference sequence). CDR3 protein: CSADTDDRDRPYEQYF. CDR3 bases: TGCAGTGCTGATACAGACGACAGGGATCGTCCCTACGAGCAGTACTTC.

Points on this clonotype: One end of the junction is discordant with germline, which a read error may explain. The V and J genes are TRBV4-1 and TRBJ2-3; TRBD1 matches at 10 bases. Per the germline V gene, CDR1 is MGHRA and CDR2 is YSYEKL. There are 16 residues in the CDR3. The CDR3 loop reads CASSHLGTGVGDTQYF. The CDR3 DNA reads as TGTGCCAGCAGCCATCTCGGGACAGGGGTGGGAGATACGCAGTATTTT.

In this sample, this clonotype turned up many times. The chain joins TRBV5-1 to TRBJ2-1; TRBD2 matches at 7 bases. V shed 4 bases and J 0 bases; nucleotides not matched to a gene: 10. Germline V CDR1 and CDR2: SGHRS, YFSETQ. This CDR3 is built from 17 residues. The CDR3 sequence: CASSLITIAGSYNEQFF. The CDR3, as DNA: TGCGCCAGCAGCCTAATTACGATAGCGGGCTCCTACAATGAGCAGTTCTTC.

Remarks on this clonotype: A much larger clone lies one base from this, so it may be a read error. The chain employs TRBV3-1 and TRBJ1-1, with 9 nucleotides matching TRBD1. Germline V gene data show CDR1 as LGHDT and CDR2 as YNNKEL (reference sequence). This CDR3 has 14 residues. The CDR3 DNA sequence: TGTGCCAGCGGCCAAGCGACAGGGGGGGCTGAAGCTTTCTTT. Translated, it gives CASGQATGGAEAFF. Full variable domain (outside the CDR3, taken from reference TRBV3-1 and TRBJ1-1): DTAVSQTPKYLVTQMGNDKSIKCEQNLGHDTMYWYKQDSKKFLKIMFSYNNKELIINETVPNRFSPKSPDKAHLNLHINSLELGDSAVYFCASGQATGGAEAFFGQGTRLTVV.

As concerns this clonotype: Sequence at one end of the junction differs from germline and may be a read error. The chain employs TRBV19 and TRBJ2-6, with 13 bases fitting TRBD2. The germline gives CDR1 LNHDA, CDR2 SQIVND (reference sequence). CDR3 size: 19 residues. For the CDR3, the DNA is TGTGCCAGTACCACTAGCGGGAGGGGAAGGAGGTCTGGGACCAACGTCCTGACTTTC. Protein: CASTTSGRGRRSGTNVLTF.

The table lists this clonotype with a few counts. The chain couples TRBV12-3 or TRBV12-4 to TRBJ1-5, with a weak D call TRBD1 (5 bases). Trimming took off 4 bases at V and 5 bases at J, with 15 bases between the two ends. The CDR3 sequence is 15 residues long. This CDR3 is CASSSGIEWHQPQHF. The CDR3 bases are TGTGCCAGCAGTTCAGGGATAGAGTGGCATCAGCCCCAGCATTTT.

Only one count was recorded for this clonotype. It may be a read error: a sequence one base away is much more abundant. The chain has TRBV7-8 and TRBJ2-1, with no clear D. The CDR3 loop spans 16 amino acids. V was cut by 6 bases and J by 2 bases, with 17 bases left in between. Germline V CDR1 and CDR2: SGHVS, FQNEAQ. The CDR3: CASRAGRTSPYNEQFF. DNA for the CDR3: TGTGCCAGCAGGGCCGGACGGACGAGCCCCTACAATGAGCAGTTCTTC.

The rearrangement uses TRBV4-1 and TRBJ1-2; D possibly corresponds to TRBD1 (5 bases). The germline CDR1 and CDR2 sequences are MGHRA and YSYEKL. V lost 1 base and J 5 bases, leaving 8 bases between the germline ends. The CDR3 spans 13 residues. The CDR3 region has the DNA TGCGCCAGCAGCCAAGTTGGGGCGTATGGCTACACCTTC. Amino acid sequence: CASSQVGAYGYTF.

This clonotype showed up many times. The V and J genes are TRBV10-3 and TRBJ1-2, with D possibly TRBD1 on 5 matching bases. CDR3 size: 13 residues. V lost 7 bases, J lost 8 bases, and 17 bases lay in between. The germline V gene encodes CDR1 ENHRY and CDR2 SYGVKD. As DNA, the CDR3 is TGTGCCATCACCGGGGGGGGAAACGGCGGCTACACCTTC. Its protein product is CAITGGGNGGYTF.

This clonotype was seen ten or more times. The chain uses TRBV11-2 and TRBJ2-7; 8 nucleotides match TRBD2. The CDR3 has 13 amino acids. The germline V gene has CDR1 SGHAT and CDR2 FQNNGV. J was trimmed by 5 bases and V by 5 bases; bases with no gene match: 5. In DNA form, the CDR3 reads TGTGCCAGCAGCCCAGGAGCGGGGGACGAGCAGTACTTC. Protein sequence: CASSPGAGDEQYF.

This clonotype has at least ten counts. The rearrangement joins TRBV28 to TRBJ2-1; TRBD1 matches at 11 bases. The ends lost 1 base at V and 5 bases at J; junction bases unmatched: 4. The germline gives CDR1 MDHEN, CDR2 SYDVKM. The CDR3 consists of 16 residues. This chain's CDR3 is CASSLSGTGGHNEQFF. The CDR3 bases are TGTGCCAGCAGTTTATCGGGGACAGGGGGACACAATGAGCAGTTCTTC. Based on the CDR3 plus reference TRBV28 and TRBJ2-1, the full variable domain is DVKVTQSSRYLVKRTGEKVFLECVQDMDHENMFWYRQDPGLGLRLIYFSYDVKMKEKGDIPEGYSVSREKKERFSLILESASTNQTSMYLCASSLSGTGGHNEQFFGPGTRLTVL.

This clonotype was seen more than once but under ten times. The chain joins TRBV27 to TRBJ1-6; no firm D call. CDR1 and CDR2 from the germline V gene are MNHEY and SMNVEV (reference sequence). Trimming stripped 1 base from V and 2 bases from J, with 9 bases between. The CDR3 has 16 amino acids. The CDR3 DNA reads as TGTGCCAGCAGTTTATACCCAGCCCCCTATAATTCACCCCTCCACTTT. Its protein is CASSLYPAPYNSPLHF.

The CDR3 DNA is TGTGCCACCAGCAATTCGAATGACAGGCCCCTCTCCTACGAGCAGTACTTC. Translated: CATSNSNDRPLSYEQYF. This chain joins TRBV15 and TRBJ2-7; TRBD1 might be the D (6 bases). Germline CDR1 LNHNV, CDR2 YYDKDF (reference sequence). CDR3 size: 17 residues. V lost 4 bases and J lost 0, with 19 bases in between.

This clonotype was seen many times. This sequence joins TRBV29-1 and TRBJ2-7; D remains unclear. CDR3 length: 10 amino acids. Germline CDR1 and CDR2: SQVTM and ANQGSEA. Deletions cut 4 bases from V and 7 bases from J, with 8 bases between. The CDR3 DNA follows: TGCAGCGTTGGGGGAAGGGAGCAGTACTTC. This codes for CSVGGREQYF.

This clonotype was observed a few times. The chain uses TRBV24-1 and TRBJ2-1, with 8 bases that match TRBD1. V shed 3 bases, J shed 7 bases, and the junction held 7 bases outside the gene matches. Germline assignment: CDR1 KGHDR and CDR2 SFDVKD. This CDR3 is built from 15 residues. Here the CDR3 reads CATSDPADRDNEQFF. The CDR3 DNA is TGTGCCACCAGTGATCCGGCGGACAGGGATAATGAGCAGTTCTTC.

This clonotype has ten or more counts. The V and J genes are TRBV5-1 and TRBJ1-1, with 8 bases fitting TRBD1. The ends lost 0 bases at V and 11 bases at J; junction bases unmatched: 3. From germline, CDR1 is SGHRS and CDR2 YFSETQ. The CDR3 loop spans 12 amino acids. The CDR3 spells CASSLGQGMAFF. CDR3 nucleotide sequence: TGCGCCAGCAGCTTGGGACAGGGGATGGCTTTCTTT.

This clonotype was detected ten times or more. The CDR3 loop is CASSQSGRSEKLFF. The CDR3 DNA is TGTGCCAGCAGCCAATCAGGGAGGAGTGAAAAACTGTTTTTT. The chain has TRBV3-1 and TRBJ1-4, with D tentatively TRBD1 (5 bases). Germline V gives CDR1 LGHDT, CDR2 YNNKEL (reference sequence). The CDR3 is 14 amino acids. V was shortened by 2 bases and J by 7 bases, with 11 bases between the two germline ends. The full variable domain, in which reference TRBV3-1 and TRBJ1-4 provide the parts outside the CDR3, is DTAVSQTPKYLVTQMGNDKSIKCEQNLGHDTMYWYKQDSKKFLKIMFSYNNKELIINETVPNRFSPKSPDKAHLNLHINSLELGDSAVYFCASSQSGRSEKLFFGSGTQLSVL.

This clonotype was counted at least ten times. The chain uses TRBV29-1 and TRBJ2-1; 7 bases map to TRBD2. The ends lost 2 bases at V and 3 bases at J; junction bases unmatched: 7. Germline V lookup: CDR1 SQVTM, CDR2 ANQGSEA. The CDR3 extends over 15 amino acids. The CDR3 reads CSVETRLAVYNEQFF. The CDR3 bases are TGCAGCGTTGAAACGCGGCTAGCGGTCTACAATGAGCAGTTCTTC.

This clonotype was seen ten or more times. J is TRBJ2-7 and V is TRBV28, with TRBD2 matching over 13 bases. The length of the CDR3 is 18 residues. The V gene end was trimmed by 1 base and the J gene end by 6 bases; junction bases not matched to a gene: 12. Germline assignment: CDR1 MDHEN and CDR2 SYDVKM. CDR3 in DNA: TGTGCCAGCAGTTTATCCCAAGGGACTAGCGGGGCGTTTCGCGAGCAGTACTTC. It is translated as CASSLSQGTSGAFREQYF.

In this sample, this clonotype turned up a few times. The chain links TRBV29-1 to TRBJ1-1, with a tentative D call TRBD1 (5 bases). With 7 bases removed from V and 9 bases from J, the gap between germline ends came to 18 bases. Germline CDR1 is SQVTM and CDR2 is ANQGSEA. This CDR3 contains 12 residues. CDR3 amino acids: CSAKWDHPKAFF. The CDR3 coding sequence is TGCAGCGCGAAATGGGACCACCCCAAAGCTTTCTTT.

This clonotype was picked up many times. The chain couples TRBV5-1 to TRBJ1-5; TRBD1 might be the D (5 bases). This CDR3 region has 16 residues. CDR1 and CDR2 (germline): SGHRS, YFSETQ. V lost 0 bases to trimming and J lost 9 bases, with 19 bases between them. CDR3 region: CASSLGGSSFEGPQHF. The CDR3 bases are TGCGCCAGCAGCTTGGGGGGCAGCTCCTTCGAAGGGCCCCAGCATTTT.

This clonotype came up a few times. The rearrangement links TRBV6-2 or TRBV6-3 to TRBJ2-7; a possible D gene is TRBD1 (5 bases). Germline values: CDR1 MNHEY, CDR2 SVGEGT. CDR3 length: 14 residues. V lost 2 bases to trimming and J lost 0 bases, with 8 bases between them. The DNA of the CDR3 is TGTGCCAGCAGTTACAAGGGGAACTCCTACGAGCAGTACTTC. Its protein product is CASSYKGNSYEQYF.

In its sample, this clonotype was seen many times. The CDR3 sequence is CASIQEGGPFREQFF. The CDR3 nucleotides are TGTGCCAGCATCCAGGAGGGAGGGCCGTTTCGAGAGCAGTTCTTC. The genes are TRBV27 and TRBJ2-1; TRBD2 matches at 7 bases. Germline trimming cut 7 bases from V and 10 bases from J; bases unmatched to any gene: 16. The CDR3 length is 15 residues. Per the germline V gene, CDR1 is MNHEY and CDR2 is SMNVEV (reference sequence).